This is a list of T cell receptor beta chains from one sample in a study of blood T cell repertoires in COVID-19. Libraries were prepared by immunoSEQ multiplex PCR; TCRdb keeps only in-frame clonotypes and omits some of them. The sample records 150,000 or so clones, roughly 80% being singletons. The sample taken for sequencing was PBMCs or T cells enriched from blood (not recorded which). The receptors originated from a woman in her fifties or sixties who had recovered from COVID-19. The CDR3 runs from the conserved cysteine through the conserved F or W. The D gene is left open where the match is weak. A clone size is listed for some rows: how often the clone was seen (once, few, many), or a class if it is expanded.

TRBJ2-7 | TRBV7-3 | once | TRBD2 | TGTGCCAGCAGCTTACAAGCGGGGGGCACTACCTACGAGCAGTACTTC | CASSLQAGGTTYEQYF
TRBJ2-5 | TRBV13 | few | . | TGTGCCAGCAGCTTAAACCGGGGGGCTTACAAAGAGACCCAGTACTTC | CASSLNRGAYKETQYF
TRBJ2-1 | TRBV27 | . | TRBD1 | TGTGCCAGCAGTTCCCTACAGGGGGGCACCTACAATGAGCAGTTCTTC | CASSSLQGGTYNEQFF
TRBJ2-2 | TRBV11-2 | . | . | TGTGCCAGCAGCTCGCCGCGTGGGAACACCGGGGAGCTGTTTTTT | CASSSPRGNTGELFF
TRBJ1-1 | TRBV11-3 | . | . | TGTGCCAGCAGCTCGACAGCATACACTGAAGCTTTCTTT | CASSSTAYTEAFF
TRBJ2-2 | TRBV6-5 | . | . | TGTGCCAGCAGTCAATCGAGGACCGGGGAGCTGTTTTTT | CASSQSRTGELFF
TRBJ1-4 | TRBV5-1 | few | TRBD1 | TGCGCCAGCAGCTTAGGACAGGGTGGTGAAAAACTGTTTTTT | CASSLGQGGEKLFF
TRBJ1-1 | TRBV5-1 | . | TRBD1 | TGCGCCAGCAGCTTGCAACAGGGGGAAGAAGCTTTCTTT | CASSLQQGEEAFF
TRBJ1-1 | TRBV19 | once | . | TGTGCCAGTAGTATACAACAGCACACTGAAGCTTTCTTT | CASSIQQHTEAFF
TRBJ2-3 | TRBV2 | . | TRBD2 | TGTGCCAGCAGTGGACTAGCGGGGTTCAGAGATACGCAGTATTTT | CASSGLAGFRDTQYF
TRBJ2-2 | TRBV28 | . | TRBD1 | TGTGCCAGCGTCGCCGCGCCGGGACAGGGGAATACCGGGGAGCTGTTTTTT | CASVAAPGQGNTGELFF
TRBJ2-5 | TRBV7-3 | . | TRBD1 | TGTGCCAGCAGCCGGACAGGGCAGGAGACCCAGTACTTC | CASSRTGQETQYF
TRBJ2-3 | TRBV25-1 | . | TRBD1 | TGTGCCAGCAGTGAATCAACAGGGGGTTGGGCAGATACGCAGTATTTT | CASSESTGGWADTQYF
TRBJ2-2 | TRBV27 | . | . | TGTGCCAGCAGGGAGGGTATAGCCGGGGAGCTGTTTTTT | CASREGIAGELFF
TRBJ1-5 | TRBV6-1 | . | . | TGTGCCAGCAGTGAAAAGCCAGGGAAAAGCAATCAGCCCCAGCATTTT | CASSEKPGKSNQPQHF
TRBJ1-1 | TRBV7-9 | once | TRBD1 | TGTGCCAGCAGCTTCGACAGGGCCACTGAAGCTTTCTTT | CASSFDRATEAFF
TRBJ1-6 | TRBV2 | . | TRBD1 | TGTGCCAGCAGATTAATGGGGGACAGCAATTCACCCCTCCACTTT | CASRLMGDSNSPLHF
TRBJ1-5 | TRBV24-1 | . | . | TGTGCCACCAGGGGGGGTAGCAATCAGCCCCAGCATTTT | CATRGGSNQPQHF
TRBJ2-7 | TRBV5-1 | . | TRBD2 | TGCGCCAGCAGCCCCCTAGCGGGGCCGGCCTACGAGCAGTACTTC | CASSPLAGPAYEQYF
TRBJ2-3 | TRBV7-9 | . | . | TGTGCCACCACGATCATAGGGGCAGATACGCAGTATTTT | CATTIIGADTQYF
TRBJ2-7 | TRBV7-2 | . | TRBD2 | TGTGCCACCCGCAGGGAGCGGGGGGGTGTATACGAGCAGTACTTC | CATRRERGGVYEQYF
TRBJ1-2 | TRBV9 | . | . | TGTGCCAGCAGCGTTCAAGGGGTTTCCTATGGCTACACCTTC | CASSVQGVSYGYTF
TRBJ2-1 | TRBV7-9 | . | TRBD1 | TGTGCCAGCAGCCTAATAAGGACAGGGGGTTTTAACAATGAGCAGTTCTTC | CASSLIRTGGFNNEQFF
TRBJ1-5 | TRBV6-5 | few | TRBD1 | TGTGCCAGCAGTTACTCGACAGGGTTCGGACAGCCCCAGCATTTT | CASSYSTGFGQPQHF
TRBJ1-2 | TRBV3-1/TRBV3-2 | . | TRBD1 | TGTGCCAGCAGCCAAGGAGGGGGCCTTGGCTACACCTTC | CASSQGGGLGYTF
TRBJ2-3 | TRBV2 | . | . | TGTGCCAGCAGGCGGGACTTCACCACAGATACGCAGTATTTT | CASRRDFTTDTQYF
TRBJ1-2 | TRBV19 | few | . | TGTGCCAGTAGTCAGGGTCTCGGCTATGGCTACACCTTC | CASSQGLGYGYTF
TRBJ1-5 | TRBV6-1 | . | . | TGTGCCAGCAGTGAGGGAGATCAGCCCCAGCATTTT | CASSEGDQPQHF
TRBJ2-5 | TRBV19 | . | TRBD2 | TGTGCCAGTAGTCCAACATATAGCGGGGGGCTTCAAGAGACCCAGTACTTC | CASSPTYSGGLQETQYF
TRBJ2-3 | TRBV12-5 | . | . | TGTGCTAGTGGTTTGGGCCTACCCGCAGGACAGCGAAGGGATACGCAGTATTTT | CASGLGLPAGQRRDTQYF
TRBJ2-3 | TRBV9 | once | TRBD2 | TGTGCCAGCAGCGTAGCTGCGGGGGGACCCACAGATACGCAGTATTTT | CASSVAAGGPTDTQYF
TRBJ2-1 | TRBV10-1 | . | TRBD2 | TGCGCCAGCAGTAGAAGCGGGGGACCTCGCTCCTACAATGAGCAGTTCTTC | CASSRSGGPRSYNEQFF
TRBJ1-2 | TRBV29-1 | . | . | TGCAGCGTCACAGGGTACGATGGCTACACCTTC | CSVTGYDGYTF
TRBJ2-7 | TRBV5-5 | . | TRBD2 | TGTGCCAGCAGCCCAGGGACTAGCGGGGGCGAGCAGTACTTC | CASSPGTSGGEQYF
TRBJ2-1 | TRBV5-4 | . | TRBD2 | TGTGCCAGCAGCAGCGGGGGGGCGAGCTCCTACAATGAGCAGTTCTTC | CASSSGGASSYNEQFF
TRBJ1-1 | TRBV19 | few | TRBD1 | TGTGCCAGTAGTCCTTGGACAGGGAGGTCTAGTACTGAAGCTTTCTTT | CASSPWTGRSSTEAFF
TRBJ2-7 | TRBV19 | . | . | TGTGCCAGTAGCCTCCCACGAGCAGCGGTGGACGAGCAGTACTTC | CASSLPRAAVDEQYF